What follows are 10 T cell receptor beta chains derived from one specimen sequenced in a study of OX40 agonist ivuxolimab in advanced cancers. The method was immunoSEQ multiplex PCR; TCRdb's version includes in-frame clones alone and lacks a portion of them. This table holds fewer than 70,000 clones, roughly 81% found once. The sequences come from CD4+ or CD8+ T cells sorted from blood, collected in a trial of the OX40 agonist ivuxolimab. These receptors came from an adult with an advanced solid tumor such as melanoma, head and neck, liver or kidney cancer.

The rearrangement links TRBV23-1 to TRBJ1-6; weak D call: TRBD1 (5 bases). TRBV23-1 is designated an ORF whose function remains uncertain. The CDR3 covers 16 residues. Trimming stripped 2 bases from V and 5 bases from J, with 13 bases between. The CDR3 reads CASSQRVDTNNSPLHF. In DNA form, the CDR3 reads TGCGCCAGCAGTCAACGTGTGGACACCAATAATTCACCCCTCCACTTT.

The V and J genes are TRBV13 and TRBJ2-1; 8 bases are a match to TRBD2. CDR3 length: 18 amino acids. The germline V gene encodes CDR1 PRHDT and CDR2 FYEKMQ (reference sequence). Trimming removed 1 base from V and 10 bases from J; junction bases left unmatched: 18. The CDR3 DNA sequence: TGTGCCAGCAGCTTAGAGGACGGGAGGGCCGGGTTTGTCCGGGAGCAGTTCTTC. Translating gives CASSLEDGRAGFVREQFF.

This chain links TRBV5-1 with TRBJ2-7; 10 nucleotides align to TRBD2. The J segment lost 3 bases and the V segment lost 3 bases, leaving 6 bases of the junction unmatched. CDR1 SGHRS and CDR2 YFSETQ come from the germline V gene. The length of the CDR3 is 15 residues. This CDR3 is CASSSSSGSIYEQYF. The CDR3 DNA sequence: TGCGCCAGCAGCTCCTCTAGCGGGAGTATCTACGAGCAGTACTTC.

The CDR3 region is CASGGWGNQPQHF. For the CDR3, the DNA is TGTGCCAGCGGGGGATGGGGCAATCAGCCCCAGCATTTT. This sequence joins TRBV28 and TRBJ1-5; D may be TRBD1 (5 bases). Germline V gene lookup returns CDR1 MDHEN and CDR2 SYDVKM. This CDR3 contains 13 residues. V lost 8 bases and J 2 bases, leaving 10 bases between the germline ends.

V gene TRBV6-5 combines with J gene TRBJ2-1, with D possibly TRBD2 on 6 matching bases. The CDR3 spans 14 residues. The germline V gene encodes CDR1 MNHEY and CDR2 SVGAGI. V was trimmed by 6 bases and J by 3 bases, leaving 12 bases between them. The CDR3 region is CASRNSGRYNEQFF. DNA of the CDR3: TGTGCCAGCAGAAACAGCGGGCGCTACAATGAGCAGTTCTTC.

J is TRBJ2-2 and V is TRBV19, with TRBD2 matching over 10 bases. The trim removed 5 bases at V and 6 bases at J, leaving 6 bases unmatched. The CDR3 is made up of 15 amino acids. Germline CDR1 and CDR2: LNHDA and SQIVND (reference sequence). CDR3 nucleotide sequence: TGTGCCAGTAGTGCACGAGCGGGAGGGCCCGGGGAGCTGTTTTTT. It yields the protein CASSARAGGPGELFF.

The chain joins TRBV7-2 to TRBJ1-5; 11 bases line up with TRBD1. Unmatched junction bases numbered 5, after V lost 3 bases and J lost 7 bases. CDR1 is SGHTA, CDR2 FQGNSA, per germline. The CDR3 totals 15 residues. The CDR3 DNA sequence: TGTGCCAGCAGCTTCGGACAGGGGGCAGGGCAGCCCCAGCATTTT. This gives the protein CASSFGQGAGQPQHF.

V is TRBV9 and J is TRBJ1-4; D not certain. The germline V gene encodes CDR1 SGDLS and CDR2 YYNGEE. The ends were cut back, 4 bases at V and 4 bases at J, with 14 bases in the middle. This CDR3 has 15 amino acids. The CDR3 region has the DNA TGTGCCAGCAGCCCTAGTTTCGTTGTTAATGAAAAACTGTTTTTT. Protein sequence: CASSPSFVVNEKLFF.

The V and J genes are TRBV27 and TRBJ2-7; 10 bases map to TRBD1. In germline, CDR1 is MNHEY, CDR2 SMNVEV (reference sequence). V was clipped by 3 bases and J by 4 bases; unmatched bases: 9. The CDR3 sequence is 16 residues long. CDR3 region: CASSLNPPGQGYEQYF. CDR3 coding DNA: TGTGCCAGCAGTTTGAACCCTCCGGGACAGGGGTACGAGCAGTACTTC.

Here the CDR3 DNA reads TGTGCCAGCAGCTTGGGAACCGGGACAGCTACAACTAATGAAAAACTGTTTTTT. The encoded protein is CASSLGTGTATTNEKLFF. The rearrangement links TRBV5-4 to TRBJ1-4; 7 nucleotides agree with TRBD1. V lost 0 bases and J lost 0; bases outside the gene matches: 8. Germline V CDR1 and CDR2: SGHNT, YYREEE (reference sequence). The CDR3 runs 18 residues.